This paragraph reports one T cell receptor (beta chain). The specificity of this receptor is unknown. No base quality information exists; no much larger clone differs at one position. The donors were healthy, HIV-negative adults who had no recently reported acute infections or vaccinations. Every donor was a Caucasian adult living in Nashville, Tennessee, USA. CD4+ T cells were enriched through magnetic negative selection, after which naive cells were positively selected on CD45RA and the remaining negative fraction served as the memory subset. Blood was obtained by leukapheresis, after which PBMCs were separated by Ficoll-Histopaque density gradient centrifugation and cryopreserved in liquid nitrogen vapor phase. Analytical flow cytometry was used to check the purity and quantity of every magnetically sorted T cell population. From each sorted fraction, genomic DNA was isolated and quantified by UV absorbance on a Nanodrop 2000c.

The entry originates in a study of shared clonotypes between healthy human individuals (TCRdb year 2020). For the wider study: The cohort comprised a couple of women and a few men aged 18 to 49 years. Leukapheresis yielded between about 0.85 and 10 billion PBMCs per donor. Different laboratories and diverse techniques were used to prepare libraries and sequence TCR repertoires, to increase sequencing depth and limit assay-specific biases. Blood TCR repertoires of five healthy adults were deeply sequenced to estimate repertoire size and the extent of clonotype sharing between individuals. For each donor, CD4 naive and CD4 memory were each run on three plates, CD8 naive on two plates, and CD8 memory on one plate. Findings and caveats that apply to the study as a whole: Naive subsets generally had larger estimated clonotype richness than memory subsets did. Pairwise subsampling led to the expectation that sequencing depth would affect the degree of clonotype sharing among donors. Because the study included only a small number of donors, the genetic and exposure-history diversity represented was limited. Compared with non-shared clonotypes, the clonotypes found in all four sorted-subset donors had higher generation probabilities. Rarefaction of sorted-subset datasets indicated incomplete sequencing despite the large sequencing depth. Sampling was restricted to blood, and TCR repertoires in tissue are likely to differ from TCR repertoires in blood. About 5% of naive CD4, 3.5% of naive CD8, approximately 2.2% of memory CD4, and about 0.4% of memory CD8 clonotypes were shared across a few donors.

Using the deep immunoSEQ assay, TCR CDR3 regions were amplified from genomic DNA by multiplex PCR. Genomic DNA extracted from each cell subset was distributed evenly over all wells of several immunoSEQ 96-well plates, and each plate served as one replicate. For sorted subsets, each replicate PCR was loaded with about 200 ng genomic DNA, equivalent to 25,000 to 30,000 T cell genomes. Purified libraries were quantified with a Qubit 3.0 fluorometer, sized on a Bioanalyzer 2100, and re-quantified with the KAPA Library Quantification kit. A separate single-read 150-cycle Illumina NextSeq 550 flow cell was used to sequence each immunoSEQ 96-well plate. The paper's processing steps were these. Because only junctional sequences without quality scores were contained in the immunoSEQ output, filtering matching that applied to full-length reads could not be performed. Sequences were annotated with PyIR, a Python wrapper for IgBLAST v1.9, using IMGT germline references to assign V/J genes and CDR3. Reads were removed for weak V/J assignments (E-value above 1e-6), missing CDR3, stop codons, out-of-frame junctions, or ambiguous translated residues. V3J clonotypes were defined as sequences sharing an identical inferred V gene, J gene, and CDR3 amino acid sequence. The percentage overlap between two repertoires was calculated by dividing the number of shared unique clonotypes by the size of the smaller repertoire. Repertoire richness was assessed with RTK rarefaction, the Chao1 estimator, and Recon v2.1 estimates of unobserved clonotypes. Generation probabilities were computed with OLGA for all TCRbeta clonotypes obtained by the gDNA method from four donors. As stored in TCRdb, this immuneACCESS dataset retains in-frame rearrangements with V and J assigned. A fraction of the clones does not appear; measured against another copy, unresolved V genes explain less than half of the discrepancy, and the remainder lacks a known reason. That table is the source of V, J and clone size, and D and trimming were worked out from the DNA. Present in this sample are some 2,000,000 clones, around 95% of which were seen just once. Clones ranked in the top ten supply 0.1% to 0.15% of the sample.

The CDR3 holds 16 amino acids from the cysteine to the phenylalanine. CDR3 DNA is the only sequence kept; it has 48 bases, read in frame from the first base. For CDR1 and CDR2, the germline V gene lists SGHAT and FQNNGV. The V end loses 2 bases and the J end loses 2 bases, and a stretch of 13 bases separates them. The chain was built from TRBV11-2 and TRBJ1-3, with no confidently assigned D gene. The clonotype was recovered from a young man in good health. The sequenced sample was naive CD4+ T cells sorted from blood. The cell subset or site label on this specimen signifies: CD45RA+ positively selected. Here the CDR3 is given as CASSLPLLGPGNTIYF. The DNA reads TGTGCCAGCAGCTTACCACTACTGGGTCCTGGAAACACCATATATTTT.